A single sample gave rise to the 2 T cell receptor beta chains below, sequenced in a study of shared clonotypes between healthy human individuals. The repertoire was sequenced with immunoSEQ multiplex PCR; TCRdb's copy has only in-frame clones and lacks some. The sample lists over a million clones; about 80% were seen once. Sequenced material: memory CD4+ T cells from PBMCs. Subset of the sample: CD45RA-negative fraction. The receptors shown here come from a man aged 18-30 years in good health. Some clones in this sample may be carry-over from other donors' samples.

This clone has a handful of counts. The V gene is TRBV5-6, the J gene TRBJ1-2, with no clear D. Trimming left V 0 bases short and J 3 bases short, with 12 bases between. The CDR3 sequence is 15 residues long. CDR1 SGHDT and CDR2 YYEEEE come from the germline V gene. CDR3 nucleotides: TGTGCCAGCAGCTTGGGGGTAGGGAGTTACTATGGCTACACCTTC. The encoded protein is CASSLGVGSYYGYTF.

The CDR3 region has the DNA TGTGCCAGCATTCGGGAGGAGTATAGCAATCAGCCCCAGCATTTT. Translating it yields CASIREEYSNQPQHF. The chain couples TRBV6-1 to TRBJ1-5; the D is unclear. The CDR3 is made up of 15 amino acids. Trimming shortened V by 7 bases and J by 0 bases, and 13 bases separated the two germline ends. Germline V gene lookup returns CDR1 MNHNS and CDR2 SASEGT.